This TCR beta chain was obtained from a study of OX40 agonist ivuxolimab in advanced cancers. The wider study: Intravenous ivuxolimab was administered to patients every 2 weeks at 0.01 to 10 mg/kg.

Germline CDR1 reads KGHSH; CDR2 reads LQKENI. This CDR3 is 13 amino acids long. The V gene lost 2 bases and the J gene lost 5 bases, with 7 bases spanning the gap. Repertoires were generated with immunoSEQ multiplex PCR, while TCRdb's copy carries only in-frame clones and drops some. The sample lists tens of thousands of clones, 85% to 90% occurring once. The chain links TRBV18 to TRBJ2-1; no clear D. This specimen was CD4+ or CD8+ T cells sorted from blood, taken in a trial of the OX40 agonist ivuxolimab. The clonotype was recovered from an adult with an advanced solid tumor such as melanoma, head and neck, liver or kidney cancer. CDR3 amino acids: CASSPGKDNEQFF. In DNA, the CDR3 is TGTGCCAGCTCACCAGGAAAGGACAATGAGCAGTTCTTC. Filled out from reference TRBV18 and TRBJ2-1, the complete variable domain reads NAGVMQNPRHLVRRRGQEARLRCSPMKGHSHVYWYRQLPEEGLKFMVYLQKENIIDESGMPKERFSAEFPKEGPSILRIQQVVRGDSAAYFCASSPGKDNEQFFGPGTRLTVL.